The T cell receptor (beta chain) described here comes from a study of blood T cell repertoires in COVID-19. Study in general: Sites in the United States, Italy and Spain provided acute and convalescent COVID-19 samples.

Only in-frame clones appear in the TCRdb table, and some are missing; sequencing was by immunoSEQ multiplex PCR. Here the sample spans hundreds of thousands of clones, more than 70% being singletons. Source material: peripheral blood. This sequence was found in a woman aged 50 to 65 who had recovered from COVID-19.

The CDR3: CASSLADRRGYTF. Written as DNA, the CDR3 is TGTGCCAGCAGCTTAGCGGACAGACGGGGCTACACCTTC. The chain joins TRBV11-3 to TRBJ1-2; maybe TRBD1 (6 bases). The CDR3 is made up of 13 amino acids. Germline lookup yields CDR1 SGHNT and CDR2 YENEEA. The V gene lost 1 base and the J gene lost 8 bases, with 11 bases spanning the gap.